The 32 T cell receptor beta chains below all came from one sample that was sequenced in a study of blood T cells in healthy people across ages. Alongside a J-beta primer mix, a sample-barcoded 5' primer served in a second PCR lasting about 7 to 11 cycles. TCRdb ran MiXCR on the 5' RACE reads and lists one entry per CDR3 protein. The table shows hundreds of thousands of distinct CDR3 sequences, with roughly 50% occurring only once. The sequenced material came from blood. The receptors originated from a man aged 40-50 years in good health.

J is TRBJ2-7 and V is TRBV5-4; D could derive from TRBD1 or TRBD2 (7 bases each). The CDR3 extends over 14 amino acids. Trimming removed 2 bases from V and 5 bases from J, with 14 bases in between. From germline, CDR1 is SGHNT and CDR2 YYREEE (reference sequence). CDR3: CASSFTGEGDEQYF. As DNA, the CDR3 is TGTGCCAGCAGCTTCACAGGGGAGGGCGACGAGCAGTACTTC.

V usage is TRBV5-5 and J usage is TRBJ1-4, with 8 bases that match TRBD1. V lost 0 bases, J lost 7 bases, and 11 bases stayed unmatched. The germline V gene encodes CDR1 SGHKS and CDR2 YYEKEE (reference sequence). This CDR3 has 17 amino acids. The CDR3 loop is CASSLGVGGQGGEKLFF. In nucleotides, the CDR3 is TGTGCCAGCAGCTTGGGGGTTGGCGGACAGGGTGGTGAAAAACTGTTTTTT.

The chain combines TRBV28 with TRBJ2-4; possibly TRBD2 for D (6 bases). The length of the CDR3 is 15 residues. The V gene's germline CDR1 is MDHEN and CDR2 SYDVKM. Trimming stripped 7 bases from V and 7 bases from J, with 20 bases between. The CDR3: CASTDAGMSGNIQYF. The CDR3 DNA sequence: TGTGCCAGCACGGATGCGGGGATGTCAGGGAACATTCAGTACTTC.

The chain combines TRBV27 with TRBJ2-2; 8 bases agree with TRBD1. J was trimmed by 0 bases and V by 5 bases; bases with no gene match: 2. The CDR3 extends over 15 amino acids. Germline values: CDR1 MNHEY, CDR2 SMNVEV (reference sequence). CDR3: CASSRTGTNTGELFF. DNA for the CDR3: TGTGCCAGCAGTCGGACAGGGACGAACACCGGGGAGCTGTTTTTT.

The chain has TRBV25-1 and TRBJ2-7, with 9 bases aligning to TRBD2. Germline CDR1 reads MGHDK; CDR2 reads SYGVNS. V lost 9 bases, J lost 7 bases, and 28 bases stayed unmatched. CDR3 length equals 19 residues. CDR3 coding DNA: TGTGCCAGTCGCGCAGCGGGAGGTGGCCGGACTACCAACTACAATGAGCAGTACTTC. Amino acid sequence: CASRAAGGGRTTNYNEQYF.

The rearrangement links TRBV7-9 to TRBJ1-5; maybe TRBD1 (5 bases). V lost 3 bases to trimming and J lost 1 base, with 10 bases between them. Germline CDR1 is SEHNR and CDR2 is FQNEAQ (reference sequence). The CDR3 loop spans 15 amino acids. Here the CDR3 DNA reads TGTGCCAGCAGCTTTTCAGGGTCCAGCAATCAGCCCCAGCATTTT. It translates to CASSFSGSSNQPQHF.

The chain recombines TRBV2 with TRBJ2-5; D uncertain. The J call may be wrong; the DNA end is better matched by TRBJ2-7. CDR3 length: 12 amino acids. Germline V gene sequence: CDR1 SNHLY, CDR2 FYNNEI. DNA for the CDR3: TGTGCCAGCAGTGAGAATTACTACGAGCAGTACTTC. Its translation is CASSENYYEQYF.

The chain uses TRBV18 and TRBJ2-7; 9 bases are shared with TRBD1. Germline V CDR1 and CDR2: KGHSH, LQKENI. V shed 3 bases and J 1 base; nucleotides not matched to a gene: 4. The CDR3 length is 15 residues. The CDR3 loop is CASSPTGQGSYEQYF. CDR3 DNA: TGTGCCAGCTCACCCACGGGACAGGGATCCTACGAGCAGTACTTC.

The chain is built from TRBV20-1 and TRBJ2-7; 9 bases map to TRBD2. The CDR3 covers 14 residues. Germline CDR1 reads DFQATT; CDR2 reads SNEGSKA (reference sequence). J was trimmed by 0 bases and V by 4 bases; bases with no gene match: 4. Written as DNA, the CDR3 is TGCAGTGCTATGGCTAGCGGGAACTCCTACGAGCAGTACTTC. This codes for CSAMASGNSYEQYF.

This chain uses TRBV24-1 with TRBJ1-6; D is unclear. Germline CDR1 KGHDR, CDR2 SFDVKD. The CDR3 length is 17 residues. V was trimmed by 2 bases and J by 0 bases, leaving 10 bases between them. The CDR3, as DNA: TGTGCCACCAGTGATTCTGGGCACCACTCCTATAATTCACCCCTCCACTTT. Its protein product is CATSDSGHHSYNSPLHF.

The chain couples TRBV20-1 to TRBJ2-7; 9 bases line up with TRBD2. Per the germline V gene, CDR1 is DFQATT and CDR2 is SNEGSKA (reference sequence). There are 15 residues in the CDR3. V shed 5 bases, J shed 1 base, and the junction held 9 bases outside the gene matches. The CDR3 loop reads CSAVAGAPQSYEQYF. The DNA of the CDR3 is TGCAGTGCTGTAGCGGGAGCCCCACAATCCTACGAGCAGTACTTC.

This clonotype was detected ten times or more. The chain employs TRBV9 and TRBJ1-1, with D hard to call. The germline CDR1 and CDR2 sequences are SGDLS and YYNGEE. Trimming pared 1 base from V and 1 base from J, leaving 11 bases between. CDR3 length equals 15 residues. The CDR3 nucleotides read TGTGCCAGCAGCGTAAACCTCAACTCGAACACTGAAGCTTTCTTT. This gives the protein CASSVNLNSNTEAFF.

This chain uses TRBV20-1 with TRBJ1-4; D gene unclear. CDR1 is DFQATT and CDR2 is SNEGSKA in the germline V gene (reference sequence). Trimming removed 4 bases at V and 5 bases at J, with 8 bases between. This CDR3 spans 12 amino acids. The CDR3 nucleotides read TGCAGTGCTACAACCCAAAATGAAAAACTGTTTTTT. Its protein is CSATTQNEKLFF.

The rearrangement links TRBV29-1 to TRBJ1-1; TRBD1 might be the D (5 bases). V was cut by 3 bases and J by 5 bases, with 13 bases left in between. The CDR3 contains 13 residues. Germline V gene lookup returns CDR1 SQVTM and CDR2 ANQGSEA. The CDR3 DNA follows: TGCAGCGTTGAGGGGCTAGTGAGGACTGAAGCTTTCTTT. It yields the protein CSVEGLVRTEAFF.

The chain is built from TRBV3-1 and TRBJ2-5; D is unclear. V gave up 1 base and J gave up 5 bases, with 14 bases separating them. Germline V gene lookup returns CDR1 LGHDT and CDR2 YNNKEL (reference sequence). CDR3 length equals 15 residues. The CDR3 nucleotides read TGTGCCAGCAGCCAAGGGGCCCGAGAGACTGAGACCCAGTACTTC. Translating gives CASSQGARETETQYF.

This clonotype was counted ten times or more. J is TRBJ1-6 and V is TRBV7-8; 8 bases fit TRBD1. The CDR3 is 19 amino acids. From germline, CDR1 is SGHVS and CDR2 FQNEAQ. V was clipped by 7 bases and J by 8 bases; unmatched bases: 22. This CDR3 is CASTTHPSGQATVDSPLHF. The DNA of the CDR3 is TGTGCCAGCACCACTCATCCTTCGGGACAGGCTACGGTTGATTCACCCCTCCACTTT.

The chain uses TRBV28 and TRBJ2-3; the match to TRBD2 covers 8 bases. V was clipped by 5 bases and J by 2 bases; unmatched bases: 9. Germline V gives CDR1 MDHEN, CDR2 SYDVKM. The CDR3 totals 16 residues. The CDR3 spells CASSVVGSGNTDTQYF. CDR3 nucleotide sequence: TGTGCCAGCAGTGTCGTCGGTAGCGGGAACACAGATACGCAGTATTTT.

The gene calls are TRBV5-1 and TRBJ2-4; D may be TRBD1 or TRBD2 (5 bases each). The end of the DNA aligns better with TRBJ2-7, so the J call may be wrong. Germline assignment: CDR1 SGHRS and CDR2 YFSETQ. The CDR3 is made up of 14 amino acids. The CDR3 region has the DNA TGCGCCAGCAGCTCCCGGGGCGAAAACTACGAGCAGTACTTC. Amino acid sequence: CASSSRGENYEQYF.

The chain combines TRBV28 with TRBJ2-7; D is unclear. TRBJ2-4 explains the end of the DNA better; the J call may be wrong. Germline CDR1 and CDR2: MDHEN and SYDVKM. The CDR3 has 13 amino acids. CDR3 in DNA: TGTGCCAGCAGACGCAGTAAAGCGAACATTCAGTACTTC. This translates into CASRRSKANIQYF.

The chain joins TRBV28 to TRBJ1-2; 8 bases are a match to TRBD1. V gave up 6 bases and J gave up 8 bases; unmatched junction bases: 14. Per the germline V gene, CDR1 is MDHEN and CDR2 is SYDVKM. The CDR3 sequence is 15 residues long. The CDR3 here is CASRPQGARDLGYTF. CDR3 nucleotide sequence: TGTGCCAGCAGGCCTCAGGGGGCGAGGGATTTGGGCTACACCTTC.

This clonotype turned up a few times. CDR3 bases: TGCAGTGCTAGCGTTCCCGGGGCTCAGGGTGAAAAACTGTTTTTT. Translated, it gives CSASVPGAQGEKLFF. This chain joins TRBV20-1 and TRBJ1-4, with D tentatively TRBD1 (5 bases). Germline loops: CDR1 DFQATT, CDR2 SNEGSKA (reference sequence). The CDR3 totals 15 residues. Trimming stripped 3 bases from V and 7 bases from J, with 18 bases between.

The V and J genes are TRBV10-3 and TRBJ2-3; D tentatively reads TRBD1 or TRBD2 (5 bases each). Germline CDR1 is ENHRY and CDR2 is SYGVKD. The CDR3 sequence is 17 residues long. V lost 4 bases to trimming and J lost 4 bases, with 21 bases between them. Written as DNA, the CDR3 is TGTGCCATCAGTGGAGGGGCTAGACCAGTAGGGGCAGATACGCAGTATTTT. This codes for CAISGGARPVGADTQYF.

V usage is TRBV12-3 or TRBV12-4 and J usage is TRBJ2-5; D is possibly TRBD1 (5 bases). The CDR3 spans 14 residues. The germline V and J ends were trimmed by 0 bases and 4 bases, with 9 bases remaining between them. CDR3 DNA: TGTGCCAGCAGTTTAGCGGGGCCCCTAGAGACCCAGTACTTC. The encoded protein is CASSLAGPLETQYF.

The chain uses TRBV27 and TRBJ2-3; the match to TRBD1 covers 9 bases. Germline V CDR1 and CDR2: MNHEY, SMNVEV (reference sequence). Trimming cost V 6 bases and J 4 bases; bases outside gene matches: 5. There are 14 residues in the CDR3. The CDR3 DNA sequence: TGTGCCAGCAGGGACAGGGGTGGCCCAGATACGCAGTATTTT. Its translation is CASRDRGGPDTQYF.

There are a few counts of this clonotype. This chain connects TRBV18 to TRBJ2-3, with D unresolved. This CDR3 region has 15 residues. V gave up 4 bases and J gave up 5 bases, with 16 bases separating them. The germline V gene encodes CDR1 KGHSH and CDR2 LQKENI. CDR3 DNA sequence: TGTGCCAGCTCACGGGCCTCGGCCCTCGGAGATACGCAGTATTTT. It translates to CASSRASALGDTQYF.

The sample holds one count of this clonotype. The V and J genes are TRBV7-2 and TRBJ1-2, with D maybe TRBD1 (5 bases). The V end lost 4 bases, the J end lost 3 bases, and 18 bases lay between the germline ends. The CDR3 extends over 16 amino acids. Looked up from germline, CDR1 is SGHTA and CDR2 is FQGNSA. Written as DNA, the CDR3 is TGTGCCAGCAGCTGGGGAACAGGAAAGGGCGACTATGGCTACACCTTC. This gives the protein CASSWGTGKGDYGYTF. Together with reference TRBV7-2 and TRBJ1-2, the CDR3 gives the full variable domain: GAGVSQSPSNKVTEKGKDVELRCDPISGHTALYWYRQSLGQGLEFLIYFQGNSAPDKSGLPSDRFSAERTGGSVSTLTIQRTQQEDSAVYLCASSWGTGKGDYGYTFGSGTRLTVV.

The chain links TRBV4-2 to TRBJ2-7, with 9 bases identical to TRBD2. The CDR3 sequence is 15 residues long. CDR1 and CDR2 from the germline V gene are LGHNA and YNFKEQ. V dropped 3 bases and J dropped 6; count of bases not matched to a gene: 9. CDR3 bases: TGTGCCAGCAGCCAGGAAGCGGGAGGCCCCCGCGAGCAGTACTTC. This gives the protein CASSQEAGGPREQYF.

The CDR3 is CSTTWDGAIGYTF. In nucleotides, the CDR3 is TGCAGCACAACCTGGGACGGAGCCATCGGCTACACCTTC. The V gene is TRBV29-1, the J gene TRBJ1-2; D is possibly TRBD1 (5 bases). Germline V gene sequence: CDR1 SQVTM, CDR2 ANQGSEA. CDR3 length equals 13 residues. Trimming removed 8 bases at V and 8 bases at J, with 21 bases between.

The chain has TRBV20-1 and TRBJ1-2; 7 nucleotides align to TRBD1. The CDR3 runs 14 residues. Germline V gene lookup returns CDR1 DFQATT and CDR2 SNEGSKA (reference sequence). Germline trimming cut 4 bases from V and 8 bases from J; bases unmatched to any gene: 13. The CDR3: CSAKGLTGEGGYTF. The CDR3 coding sequence is TGCAGTGCTAAAGGTCTTACAGGGGAGGGCGGCTACACCTTC.

This clonotype was seen a few times. J is TRBJ1-2 and V is TRBV7-9; no reliable D call. The germline V gene has CDR1 SEHNR and CDR2 FQNEAQ (reference sequence). This CDR3 spans 13 amino acids. The V gene lost 3 bases and the J gene lost 6 bases, with 11 bases spanning the gap. CDR3 region: CASSLLGLDGYTF. The DNA of the CDR3 is TGTGCCAGCAGCTTGCTAGGGTTGGATGGCTACACCTTC.

This rearrangement joins TRBV7-2 to TRBJ2-1; 7 bases line up with TRBD1. CDR1 SGHTA and CDR2 FQGNSA come from the germline V gene. This CDR3 region has 14 residues. V lost 4 bases and J lost 7; bases outside the gene matches: 7. The CDR3 sequence is CASSYGTVKNEQFF. The CDR3 DNA reads TGTGCCAGCAGCTATGGGACAGTTAAGAATGAGCAGTTCTTC. Combining the CDR3 with reference TRBV7-2 and TRBJ2-1 gives the whole variable domain GAGVSQSPSNKVTEKGKDVELRCDPISGHTALYWYRQSLGQGLEFLIYFQGNSAPDKSGLPSDRFSAERTGGSVSTLTIQRTQQEDSAVYLCASSYGTVKNEQFFGPGTRLTVL.

The chain employs TRBV5-1 and TRBJ1-1; D gene unclear. V lost 4 bases to trimming and J lost 4 bases, with 11 bases between them. Germline V gives CDR1 SGHRS, CDR2 YFSETQ. The CDR3 spans 13 residues. The CDR3 spells CASSPGRSTEAFF. In nucleotides, the CDR3 is TGCGCCAGCAGCCCCGGGAGGAGCACTGAAGCTTTCTTT.